This T cell receptor (beta chain) was recorded in a study of identifying expanded T cells in peripheral blood. Profiling relied on immunoSEQ multiplex PCR, and the TCRdb table lists in-frame clones only, not all of them. In the table there are approximately 86,000 clones, more than 75% of which are singletons. Germline CDR1 reads MNHNY; CDR2 reads SVGAGI (reference sequence). The V gene lost 7 bases and the J gene lost 5 bases, with 18 bases spanning the gap. This CDR3 is 14 amino acids long. During the collection period, no donor immune events like infections were recorded. Sequences were obtained from blood. The genes are TRBV6-6 and TRBJ2-7; D possibly matches TRBD1 or TRBD2 (5 bases each). This sequence was found in a person aged 18-70 years in good health. The CDR3 region has the DNA TGTGCCAGCACCGACTACGACGCAGGGAACGAGCAGTACTTC. Amino acid sequence: CASTDYDAGNEQYF.